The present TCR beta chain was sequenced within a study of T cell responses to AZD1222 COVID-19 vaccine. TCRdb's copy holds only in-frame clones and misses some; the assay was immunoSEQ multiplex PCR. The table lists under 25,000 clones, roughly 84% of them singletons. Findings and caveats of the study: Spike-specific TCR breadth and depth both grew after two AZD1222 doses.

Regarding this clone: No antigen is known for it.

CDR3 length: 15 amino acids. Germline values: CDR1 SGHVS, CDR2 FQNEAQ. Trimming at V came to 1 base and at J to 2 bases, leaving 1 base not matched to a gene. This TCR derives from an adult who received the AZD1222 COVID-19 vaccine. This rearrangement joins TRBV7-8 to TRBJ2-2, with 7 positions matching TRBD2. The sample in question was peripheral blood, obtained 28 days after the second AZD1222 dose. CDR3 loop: CASSLVAGNTGELFF. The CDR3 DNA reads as TGTGCCAGCAGCTTAGTAGCGGGTAACACCGGGGAGCTGTTTTTT.